Listed below are T cell receptor beta chains from one sample, sequenced in a study of identifying expanded T cells in peripheral blood. Sequencing used immunoSEQ multiplex PCR; TCRdb keeps in-frame clones, though not all of them. The table records about 90,000 clones, around 86% of them present only once. The sequenced sample was blood. The receptor source for this set is a person aged 18-70 years in good health. Each CDR3 is given with its conserved first and last residue. A D gene is named only where the DNA matches it firmly.

>TRBJ1-2|NA|TRBV6-1
CASKITPYGYTF
TGTGCCAGCAAGATTACACCGTATGGCTACACCTTC
>TRBJ2-7|TRBD1|TRBV7-9
CASSLAGQYEQYF
TGTGCCAGCAGCTTAGCGGGACAGTACGAGCAGTACTTC
>TRBJ1-4|TRBD1|TRBV7-8
CASSAMRRDSLFF
TGTGCCAGCAGCGCCATGCGTCGGGACAGCCTGTTTTTT
>TRBJ1-1|TRBD1|TRBV11-2
CASSFGTGRNTEAFF
TGTGCCAGCAGTTTTGGGACAGGGCGGAACACTGAAGCTTTCTTT
>TRBJ1-6|NA|TRBV5-1
CASSLLSATYNSPLHF
TGCGCCAGCAGCTTGCTTTCCGCAACCTATAATTCACCCCTCCACTTT
>TRBJ2-2|NA|TRBV5-1
CASSLGGGELFF
TGCGCCAGCAGCTTAGGTGGCGGGGAGCTGTTTTTT
>TRBJ2-3|NA|TRBV9
CASSVEVTGTQYF
TGTGCCAGCAGCGTAGAGGTTACAGGGACGCAGTATTTT
>TRBJ1-1|TRBD1|TRBV5-1
CASSIDGQGLAFF
TGCGCCAGCAGCATAGACGGACAGGGATTAGCTTTCTTT
>TRBJ2-7|NA|TRBV6-1
CASSIGTIYEQYF
TGTGCCAGCAGTATCGGGACGATTTACGAGCAGTACTTC
>TRBJ2-3|NA|TRBV7-9
CASRKGSSADTQYF
TGTGCCAGCAGGAAGGGATCCAGCGCAGATACGCAGTATTTT